One and the same sample provided the 30 T cell receptor beta chains below, sequenced in a study of CD8+CD57+ T cells in acquired aplastic anemia. TCR beta VDJ and CDR3 were profiled, and genomic DNA was the template. TCRdb recomputed calls from the reads with MiXCR, one row per CDR3 protein. Among more than 150,000 distinct CDR3 sequences, about three fifths were seen once, and the ten largest hold around 45%. The sequencing input was sorted CD4+, CD8+, or CD8+CD57+ T cells (not recorded which) from PBMCs. The receptors derive from a human donor with severe aplastic anemia or a healthy control (not recorded which).

The genes are TRBV9 and TRBJ2-7; 10 bases are a match to TRBD1. Germline V gene lookup returns CDR1 SGDLS and CDR2 YYNGEE. Trimming removed 6 bases from V and 2 bases from J; junction bases left unmatched: 5. The CDR3 is made up of 14 amino acids. CDR3 in amino acids: CASNGQGEPYEQYF. The CDR3 bases are TGTGCCAGCAATGGACAGGGGGAACCCTACGAGCAGTACTTC.

This clonotype was observed once. Its ends do not fully match the called genes, so a read error is possible. V gene TRBV19 combines with J gene TRBJ2-3; either TRBD1 or TRBD2 may fit D (6 bases each). The CDR3 consists of 14 residues. The V gene's germline CDR1 is LNHDA and CDR2 SQIVND (reference sequence). The CDR3 coding sequence is TGTGCCAGTGGTATAAGGGGGGCCACAGATACGCAGTATTTT. Translating gives CASGIRGATDTQYF.

This clonotype was recorded at least ten times. The chain is built from TRBV13 and TRBJ1-1; the D gene is possibly TRBD1 (5 bases). Trimming shortened V by 6 bases and J by 5 bases, and 10 bases separated the two germline ends. CDR1 is PRHDT and CDR2 is FYEKMQ in the germline V gene (reference sequence). This CDR3 contains 12 residues. The CDR3 sequence: CASRFDSTEAFF. In DNA form, the CDR3 reads TGTGCCAGCAGATTCGACAGTACTGAAGCTTTCTTT. Drawing the rest from reference TRBV13 and TRBJ1-1, the complete variable domain is AAGVIQSPRHLIKEKRETATLKCYPIPRHDTVYWYQQGPGQDPQFLISFYEKMQSDKGSIPDRFSAQQFSDYHSELNMSSLELGDSALYFCASRFDSTEAFFGQGTRLTVV.

This clonotype was seen a few times. The gene calls are TRBV9 and TRBJ2-7, with 9 nucleotides matching TRBD1. Germline CDR1 is SGDLS and CDR2 is YYNGEE. Losses at the gene ends were 3 bases for V and 3 bases for J; bases not matched to a gene: 7. CDR3 length: 15 amino acids. In DNA, the CDR3 is TGTGCCAGCAGCGGATGGACAGGGGACCGCTACGAGCAGTACTTC. It specifies CASSGWTGDRYEQYF.

There are a few counts of this clonotype. Since the CDR3 does not end with the conserved phenylalanine or tryptophan, this likely comes from a read error. Because the CDR3's place on the DNA is in doubt, the DNA is left out and the CDR3 is given as listed by TCRdb. This chain uses TRBV6-1 with TRBJ2-7; the DNA was not used to check the table's D call, TRBD2. Termini included, the CDR3 measures 8 amino acids. CDR1 and CDR2 (germline): MNHNS, SASEGT. This chain's CDR3 is CASSDSSG.

This chain links TRBV15 with TRBJ2-7; the D gene is possibly TRBD2 (8 bases). The CDR3 totals 13 residues. V lost 8 bases and J 5 bases, leaving 16 bases between the germline ends. Per the germline V gene, CDR1 is LNHNV and CDR2 is YYDKDF (reference sequence). The CDR3 here is CATQPGGGNEQYF. The CDR3 DNA sequence: TGTGCCACCCAACCGGGAGGGGGCAACGAGCAGTACTTC.

CDR3 amino acids: CASRTWGQRGETQYF. For the CDR3, the DNA is TGTGCCAGCAGGACTTGGGGACAGAGAGGAGAGACCCAGTACTTC. The chain has TRBV2 and TRBJ2-5; TRBD1 aligns across 7 bases. This CDR3 is built from 15 residues. After removal of 6 bases from V and 4 bases from J, the junction contained 11 bases not matched to a gene. Germline V gene data show CDR1 as SNHLY and CDR2 as FYNNEI.

The chain couples TRBV7-2 to TRBJ2-7, with 11 bases lining up with TRBD1. This CDR3 has 15 residues. V shed 3 bases, J shed 2 bases, and the junction held 3 bases outside the gene matches. Looked up from germline, CDR1 is SGHTA and CDR2 is FQGNSA. The CDR3 DNA follows: TGTGCCAGCAGCTTCGCGGGACAGGGGGCCTACGAGCAGTACTTC. Its protein product is CASSFAGQGAYEQYF.

The sample holds one count of this clonotype. DNA of the CDR3: TGTGCCAGCAGTGGCACTTCGGGACAGACGATGAACTATGGCTACACCTTC. Its translation is CASSGTSGQTMNYGYTF. V gene TRBV2 combines with J gene TRBJ1-2; 7 bases fit TRBD1. Germline CDR1 reads SNHLY; CDR2 reads FYNNEI. The CDR3 has 17 residues. Trimming removed 4 bases from V and 2 bases from J; junction bases left unmatched: 13.

The V call is TRBV12-3 or TRBV12-4, the J call TRBJ1-2, with D possibly being TRBD1 (5 bases). The CDR3 has 12 amino acids. V was cut by 6 bases and J by 7 bases, with 12 bases left in between. The CDR3 reads CASRRDVGGYTF. DNA for the CDR3: TGTGCCAGCAGGAGGGACGTCGGTGGCTACACCTTC.

This clonotype was detected ten times or more. The rearrangement joins TRBV7-9 to TRBJ2-1, with D perhaps TRBD1 (6 bases). The germline V gene has CDR1 SEHNR and CDR2 FQNEAQ (reference sequence). Trimming pared 1 base from V and 8 bases from J, leaving 12 bases between. The CDR3 covers 14 residues. CDR3 in amino acids: CASSLVRGRDEQFF. The CDR3 DNA follows: TGTGCCAGCAGCTTAGTCAGGGGCAGGGATGAGCAGTTCTTC.

The chain uses TRBV7-2 and TRBJ1-1; TRBD1 might be the D (5 bases). Trimming took off 5 bases at V and 7 bases at J, with 17 bases between the two ends. The CDR3 loop spans 14 amino acids. CDR1 is SGHTA and CDR2 is FQGNSA in the germline V gene. The CDR3 spells CASSQWGREFEAFF. CDR3 DNA: TGTGCCAGCAGCCAATGGGGCAGGGAATTTGAAGCTTTCTTT. Combining the CDR3 with reference TRBV7-2 and TRBJ1-1 gives the whole variable domain GAGVSQSPSNKVTEKGKDVELRCDPISGHTALYWYRQSLGQGLEFLIYFQGNSAPDKSGLPSDRFSAERTGGSVSTLTIQRTQQEDSAVYLCASSQWGREFEAFFGQGTRLTVV.

The rearrangement links TRBV6-5 to TRBJ2-3, with 11 bases matching TRBD2. The CDR3 runs 16 residues. V trimming: 0 bases; J trimming: 5 bases; junction bases outside the gene matches: 4. CDR1 and CDR2 (germline): MNHEY, SVGAGI. CDR3: CASSYSSGGERDTQYF. The CDR3 nucleotides read TGTGCCAGCAGTTACTCTAGCGGGGGGGAACGAGATACGCAGTATTTT.

This chain links TRBV5-1 with TRBJ2-7, with D possibly matching TRBD2 (6 bases). The end of the DNA aligns better with TRBJ2-1, so the J call may be wrong. Looked up from germline, CDR1 is SGHRS and CDR2 is YFSETQ. This CDR3 has 15 amino acids. The CDR3 reads CASSLGGTPYNEQFF. The CDR3 region has the DNA TGCGCCAGCAGCTTGGGCGGGACCCCTTACAATGAGCAGTTCTTC.

The table lists this clonotype with a few counts. CDR3 protein: CASSLATQETQYF. The CDR3 nucleotides are TGTGCCAGCAGCTTGGCTACCCAAGAGACCCAGTACTTC. The chain links TRBV7-9 to TRBJ2-5; no definite D call. The V end was cut by 3 bases, the J end by 1 base, with 6 bases between. The CDR3 contains 13 residues. Looked up from germline, CDR1 is SEHNR and CDR2 is FQNEAQ (reference sequence).

This chain links TRBV29-1 with TRBJ2-7, with unresolved D. This CDR3 region has 12 residues. V lost 8 bases and J lost 2, with 13 bases in between. Germline V gene data show CDR1 as SQVTM and CDR2 as ANQGSEA. CDR3 region: CSYSQVAYEQYF. DNA for the CDR3: TGCAGCTATAGCCAGGTAGCCTACGAGCAGTACTTC.

This chain links TRBV5-8 with TRBJ2-7, with D perhaps matching TRBD1 (5 bases). Between the trimmed V and J ends, which lost 4 bases and 7 bases, there was a span of 15 bases. Germline CDR1 is SGHTS and CDR2 is YDEGEE. This CDR3 region has 13 residues. CDR3 in DNA: TGTGCCAGCAGCCAGGGCTATGTGGGTGAGCAGTACTTC. Translating it yields CASSQGYVGEQYF.

This chain connects TRBV5-1 to TRBJ1-1; D might be TRBD1 (6 bases). The germline V gene encodes CDR1 SGHRS and CDR2 YFSETQ. Trimming removed 3 bases from V and 4 bases from J, with 10 bases in between. CDR3 length equals 13 residues. CDR3 region: CASSSDRLTEAFF. As DNA, the CDR3 is TGCGCCAGCAGCTCGGACAGACTCACTGAAGCTTTCTTT. The variable domain in full, with the rest retrieved from reference TRBV5-1 and TRBJ1-1, is KAGVTQTPRYLIKTRGQQVTLSCSPISGHRSVSWYQQTPGQGLQFLFEYFSETQRNKGNFPGRFSGRQFSNSRSEMNVSTLELGDSALYLCASSSDRLTEAFFGQGTRLTVV.

As for this clonotype: This may arise from a read error, as a much more abundant clone is one base away. The V gene is TRBV7-9, the J gene TRBJ2-1; D might be TRBD1 (8 bases). This CDR3 contains 16 residues. Looked up from germline, CDR1 is SEHNR and CDR2 is FQNEAQ (reference sequence). V lost 5 bases to trimming and J lost 4 bases, with 18 bases between them. The CDR3 DNA reads TGTGCCAGCAGCCTACTACAGGGGGGGGAATACAATGAGCAGTTCTTC. It codes for CASSLLQGGEYNEQFF. The full variable domain, with the rest looked up from reference TRBV7-9 and TRBJ2-1, is DTGVSQNPRHKITKRGQNVTFRCDPISEHNRLYWYRQTLGQGPEFLTYFQNEAQLEKSRLLSDRFSAERPKGSFSTLEIQRTEQGDSAMYLCASSLLQGGEYNEQFFGPGTRLTVL.

This clonotype was recorded many times. The CDR3 loop reads CASSHRTGGAETQYF. The CDR3 DNA sequence: TGTGCCAGCAGCCACCGGACAGGGGGCGCGGAGACCCAGTACTTC. V usage is TRBV14 and J usage is TRBJ2-5; 11 nucleotides line up with TRBD1. This CDR3 contains 15 residues. Germline V gives CDR1 SGHDN, CDR2 FVKESK. V was pared by 3 bases and J by 5 bases, with 5 bases of the junction left unmatched.

The J gene is TRBJ2-7, the V gene TRBV19, with D possibly TRBD2 on 5 matching bases. V lost 8 bases and J lost 4, with 9 bases in between. The CDR3 spans 11 residues. Germline V gives CDR1 LNHDA, CDR2 SQIVND (reference sequence). CDR3 protein: CASCSAYEQYF. The CDR3 DNA sequence: TGTGCCAGTTGTAGCGCGTACGAGCAGTACTTC.

This rearrangement joins TRBV2 to TRBJ2-3; D remains unclear. The CDR3 totals 10 residues. CDR1 is SNHLY, CDR2 FYNNEI, per germline. V was trimmed by 10 bases and J by 15 bases, leaving 17 bases between them. DNA of the CDR3: TGTGCCATCCACACAGATACGCGTTATTTT. Its protein is CAIHTDTRYF.

The V call is TRBV12-3 or TRBV12-4, the J call TRBJ2-7, with a weak D call TRBD2 (6 bases). This CDR3 comprises 14 residues. The CDR3 sequence: CASGLEGGRYEQYF. The CDR3 nucleotides are TGTGCTAGTGGTTTGGAGGGAGGCCGATACGAGCAGTACTTC.

The V call is TRBV4-2, the J call TRBJ2-2; 8 bases are a match to TRBD2. The CDR3 is 20 amino acids. V lost 0 bases to trimming and J lost 0 bases; unmatched junction nucleotides: 12. The germline V gene encodes CDR1 LGHNA and CDR2 YNFKEQ. CDR3 DNA: TGTGCCAGCAGCCAAGAAAGGGAGTGGGGACTAGGTTCGAACACCGGGGAGCTGTTTTTT. Amino acids: CASSQEREWGLGSNTGELFF.

Only one count was recorded for this clonotype. J is TRBJ1-2 and V is TRBV7-3; 7 bases are shared with TRBD1. This CDR3 spans 12 amino acids. Germline V gene lookup returns CDR1 SGHTA and CDR2 FQGTGA. Trimming removed 3 bases from V and 8 bases from J; junction bases left unmatched: 3. The CDR3 reads CASSFMTGGYTF. CDR3 coding DNA: TGTGCCAGCAGCTTTATGACAGGGGGCTACACCTTC.

This clonotype was detected many times. The gene calls are TRBV11-1 and TRBJ1-5; 10 bases are a match to TRBD1. This CDR3 is built from 15 residues. CDR1 and CDR2 (germline): SGHAT, FQDESV (reference sequence). J gave up 10 bases and V 1 base, and 7 bases lay outside the gene matches. CDR3 nucleotide sequence: TGTGCCAGCAGCTTAGGTCCCGGGACAGGGGACCCCCAGCATTTT. As protein: CASSLGPGTGDPQHF.

This clonotype was seen more than once but under ten times. V is TRBV24-1 and J is TRBJ1-4; D ambiguous. This CDR3 is 15 amino acids long. Germline CDR1 KGHDR, CDR2 SFDVKD. The V end was cut by 5 bases, the J end by 6 bases, with 15 bases between. The CDR3 spells CATSGGRRQDEKLFF. In DNA, the CDR3 is TGTGCCACCAGTGGCGGACGTCGGCAGGATGAAAAACTGTTTTTT.

In the case of this clonotype: A single base separates this from a much larger clone, so it may be a read error. V usage is TRBV4-2 and J usage is TRBJ2-6, with D unclear. This CDR3 is built from 14 residues. V was pared by 4 bases and J by 2 bases, with 6 bases between. Germline values: CDR1 LGHNA, CDR2 YNFKEQ. The CDR3 DNA reads TGTGCCAGCAGCCCGCAGCCTGGGGCCAACGTCCTGACTTTC. Its translation: CASSPQPGANVLTF.

The chain joins TRBV7-8 to TRBJ1-3; 8 nucleotides align to TRBD1. The V and J ends lost 3 bases and 8 bases, in that order; junction bases with no gene match: 9. CDR3 length: 15 residues. Germline V gene data show CDR1 as SGHVS and CDR2 as FQNEAQ. The CDR3 DNA reads TGTGCCAGCAGCTTCGACAGGGGCCTAGGGGACACCATATATTTT. As protein: CASSFDRGLGDTIYF.

V is TRBV2 and J is TRBJ2-2; D is possibly TRBD2 (6 bases). Trimming stripped 2 bases from V and 5 bases from J, with 12 bases between. The CDR3 spans 15 residues. CDR1 is SNHLY and CDR2 is FYNNEI in the germline V gene. The CDR3 region is CASSEIGLATGELFF. The CDR3 nucleotides are TGTGCCAGCAGTGAAATAGGGCTAGCGACCGGGGAGCTGTTTTTT.